This T cell receptor (beta chain) was sequenced for a study of blood T cell repertoires in COVID-19. Background on the study: There were acute and convalescent COVID-19 samples, and they came from the United States, Italy and Spain. In each case, the material was cDNA or gDNA derived from T cells, B-cell-depleted T cells, or PBMCs.

This CDR3 contains 15 residues. The V gene's germline CDR1 is SGHDN and CDR2 FVKESK. Trimming took 1 base from V and 4 from J; bases not matched to a gene: 6. In the source study's methods: Amplification from reference gene primers served as the basis for estimated nucleated cell counts. Sequencing was performed with immunoSEQ multiplex PCR; in TCRdb, only in-frame clones are kept and a portion is missing. V and J calls and clone size are as listed in that table; D and trimming were resolved from the DNA. Among a few hundred thousand clones listed, 87% were seen once. This TCR was sampled from a man between 60 and 70 years old who had recovered from COVID-19. Sequenced material: peripheral blood. V usage is TRBV14 and J usage is TRBJ2-5, with 7 bases lining up with TRBD1. The CDR3 sequence is CASSQVQGVGETQYF. The DNA for the CDR3 is TGTGCCAGCAGCCAAGTTCAGGGGGTCGGAGAGACCCAGTACTTC.